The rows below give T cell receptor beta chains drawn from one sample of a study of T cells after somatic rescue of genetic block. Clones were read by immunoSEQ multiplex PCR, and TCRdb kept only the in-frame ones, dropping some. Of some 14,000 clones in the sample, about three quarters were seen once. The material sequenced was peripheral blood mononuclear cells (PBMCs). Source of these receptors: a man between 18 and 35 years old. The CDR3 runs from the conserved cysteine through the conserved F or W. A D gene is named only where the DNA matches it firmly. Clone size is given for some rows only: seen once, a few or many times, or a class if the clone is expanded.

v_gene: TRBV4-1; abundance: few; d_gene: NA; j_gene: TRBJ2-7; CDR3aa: CASSRIAGTSAYEQYF; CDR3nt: TGCGCCAGCAGCCGCATTGCCGGGACGTCAGCTTACGAGCAGTACTTC
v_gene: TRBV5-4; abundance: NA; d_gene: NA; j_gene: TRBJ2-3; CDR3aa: CASSPTLGLDTQYF; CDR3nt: TGTGCCAGCAGCCCGACTCTAGGCTTGGATACGCAGTATTTT
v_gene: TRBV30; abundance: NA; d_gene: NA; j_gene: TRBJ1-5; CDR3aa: CAWSRQGDQPQHF; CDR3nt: TGTGCCTGGAGTCGCCAGGGAGATCAGCCCCAGCATTTT
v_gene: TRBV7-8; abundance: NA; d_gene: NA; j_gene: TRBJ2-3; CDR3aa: CASSLKDTQYF; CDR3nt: TGTGCCAGCAGCTTAAAAGATACGCAGTATTTT
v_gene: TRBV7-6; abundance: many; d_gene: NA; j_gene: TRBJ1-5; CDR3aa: CASSLGGAWDQPQHF; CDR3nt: TGTGCCAGCAGCTTAGGGGGCGCCTGGGATCAGCCCCAGCATTTT
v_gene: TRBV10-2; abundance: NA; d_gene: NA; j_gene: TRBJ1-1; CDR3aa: CASSLGWTEAFF; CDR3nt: TGCGCCAGCAGCCTCGGGTGGACTGAAGCTTTCTTT
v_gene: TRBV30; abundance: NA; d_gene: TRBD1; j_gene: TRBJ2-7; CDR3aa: CAWSIGWDRSYEQYF; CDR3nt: TGTGCCTGGTCAATAGGGTGGGACAGGTCCTACGAGCAGTACTTC
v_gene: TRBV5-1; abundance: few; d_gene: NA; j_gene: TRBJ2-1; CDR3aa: CASSSTLGYNEQFF; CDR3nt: TGCGCCAGCAGCTCAACATTGGGCTACAATGAGCAGTTCTTC
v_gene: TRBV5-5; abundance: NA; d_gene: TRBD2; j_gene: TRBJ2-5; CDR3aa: CASSRGTSGDQYF; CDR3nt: TGTGCCAGCAGCCGGGGGACTAGCGGGGACCAGTACTTC
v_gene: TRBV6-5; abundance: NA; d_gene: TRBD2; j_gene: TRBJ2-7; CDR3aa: CASSYQRLAGSYEQYF; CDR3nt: TGTGCCAGCAGTTACCAAAGGCTAGCGGGGTCCTACGAGCAGTACTTC
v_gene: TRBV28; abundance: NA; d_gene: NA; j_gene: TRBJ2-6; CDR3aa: CASSFNLMQGPTSGANVLTF; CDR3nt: TGTGCCAGCAGTTTTAATCTGATGCAGGGTCCGACCTCTGGGGCCAACGTCCTGACTTTC
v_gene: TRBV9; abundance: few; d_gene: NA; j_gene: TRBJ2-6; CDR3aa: CASSDHTGNGANVLTF; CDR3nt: TGTGCCAGCAGCGACCATACCGGGAACGGGGCCAACGTCCTGACTTTC
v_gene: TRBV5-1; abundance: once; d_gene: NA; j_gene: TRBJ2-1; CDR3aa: CASSLGVRDEQFF; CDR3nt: TGCGCCAGCAGCTTGGGCGTACGGGATGAGCAGTTCTTC
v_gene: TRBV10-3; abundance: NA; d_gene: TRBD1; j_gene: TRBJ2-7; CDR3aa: CAIRDRVSHEQYF; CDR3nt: TGTGCCATCCGGGACAGAGTGAGCCACGAGCAGTACTTC
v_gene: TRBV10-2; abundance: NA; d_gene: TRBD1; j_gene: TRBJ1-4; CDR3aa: CASSDRGPSEKLFF; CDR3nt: TGCGCCAGCAGTGACAGGGGGCCTAGCGAAAAACTGTTTTTT
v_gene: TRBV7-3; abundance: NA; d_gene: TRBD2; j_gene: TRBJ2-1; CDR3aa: CASSLTRLAGNEQFF; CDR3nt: TGTGCCAGCAGCTTAACCAGACTAGCCGGCAATGAGCAGTTCTTC
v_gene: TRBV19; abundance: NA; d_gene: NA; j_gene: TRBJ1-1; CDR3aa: CASSIVFGDTEAFF; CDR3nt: TGTGCCAGTAGTATAGTATTTGGGGACACTGAAGCTTTCTTT
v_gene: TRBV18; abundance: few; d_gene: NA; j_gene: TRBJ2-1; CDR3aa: CASSPPPRNEQFF; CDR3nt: TGTGCCAGCTCACCACCGCCCCGCAATGAGCAGTTCTTC
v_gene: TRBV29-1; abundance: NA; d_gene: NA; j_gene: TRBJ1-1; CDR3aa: CSVDIMSLMNTEAFF; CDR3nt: TGCAGCGTTGATATAATGAGCCTCATGAACACTGAAGCTTTCTTT
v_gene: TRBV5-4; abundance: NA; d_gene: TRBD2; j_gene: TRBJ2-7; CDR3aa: CASSLGVRENYEQYF; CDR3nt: TGTGCCAGCAGCTTGGGAGTGCGGGAGAACTACGAGCAGTACTTC
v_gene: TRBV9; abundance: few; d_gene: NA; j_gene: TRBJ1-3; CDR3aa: CASTSRGENTIYF; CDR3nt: TGTGCCAGCACGTCACGGGGCGAAAACACCATATATTTT
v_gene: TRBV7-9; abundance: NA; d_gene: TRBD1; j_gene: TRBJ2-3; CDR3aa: CASSFLGQGWSDTQYF; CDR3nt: TGTGCCAGCAGCTTTCTGGGACAGGGGTGGTCAGATACGCAGTATTTT
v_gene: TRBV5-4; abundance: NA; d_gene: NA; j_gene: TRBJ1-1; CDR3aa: CASSLWDPYPNTEAFF; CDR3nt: TGTGCCAGCAGCTTGTGGGACCCTTACCCGAACACTGAAGCTTTCTTT
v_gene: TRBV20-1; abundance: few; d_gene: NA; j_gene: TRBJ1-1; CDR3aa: CSARRGFEAFF; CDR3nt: TGCAGTGCCCGAAGGGGCTTTGAAGCTTTCTTT
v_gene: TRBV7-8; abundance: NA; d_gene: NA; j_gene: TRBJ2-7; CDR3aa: CASTPFTGSFYEQYF; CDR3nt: TGTGCCAGCACCCCCTTTACAGGGTCATTCTACGAGCAGTACTTC
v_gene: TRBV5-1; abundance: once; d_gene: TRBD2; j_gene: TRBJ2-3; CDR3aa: CASSLGASGVSTDTQYF; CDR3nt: TGCGCCAGCAGCTTGGGGGCTAGCGGGGTTAGCACAGATACGCAGTATTTT
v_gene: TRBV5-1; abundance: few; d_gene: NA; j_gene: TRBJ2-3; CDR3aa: CASSNTDTQYF; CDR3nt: TGCGCCAGCAGCAATACAGATACGCAGTATTTT
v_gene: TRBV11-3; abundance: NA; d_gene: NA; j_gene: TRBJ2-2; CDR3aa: CASSPRGGLELFF; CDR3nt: TGTGCCAGCAGCCCTCGAGGGGGGTTGGAGCTGTTTTTT
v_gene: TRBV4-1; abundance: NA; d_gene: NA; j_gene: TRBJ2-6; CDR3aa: CASSQGVSGANVLTF; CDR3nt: TGCGCCAGCAGCCAAGGTGTTTCTGGGGCCAACGTCCTGACTTTC
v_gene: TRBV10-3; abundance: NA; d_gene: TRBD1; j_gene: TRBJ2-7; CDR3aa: CAISDGRQGAIQGQYF; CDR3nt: TGTGCCATCAGTGATGGGCGACAGGGGGCCATTCAAGGGCAGTACTTC
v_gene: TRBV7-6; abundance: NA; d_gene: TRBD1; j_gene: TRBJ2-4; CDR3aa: CASSLVVAGTGGIGAKNIQYF; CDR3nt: TGTGCCAGCAGCTTAGTAGTAGCAGGGACAGGGGGCATTGGGGCCAAAAACATTCAGTACTTC
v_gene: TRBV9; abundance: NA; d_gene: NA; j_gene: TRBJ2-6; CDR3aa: CASGKPLGGLPPGANVLTF; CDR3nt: TGTGCCAGCGGCAAACCCCTGGGGGGACTTCCTCCTGGGGCCAACGTCCTGACTTTC
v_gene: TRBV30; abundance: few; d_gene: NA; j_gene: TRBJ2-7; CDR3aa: CAWSVVSRPYEQYF; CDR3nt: TGTGCCTGGAGTGTGGTAAGTCGTCCCTACGAGCAGTACTTC
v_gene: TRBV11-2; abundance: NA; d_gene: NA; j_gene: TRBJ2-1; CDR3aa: CASSFSGSSSYNEQFF; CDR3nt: TGTGCCAGCAGCTTTAGCGGATCAAGCTCCTACAATGAGCAGTTCTTC
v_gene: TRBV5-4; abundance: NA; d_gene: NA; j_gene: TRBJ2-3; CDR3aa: CASSLAGTDTQYF; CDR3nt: TGTGCCAGCAGCTTGGCCGGGACGGATACGCAGTATTTT
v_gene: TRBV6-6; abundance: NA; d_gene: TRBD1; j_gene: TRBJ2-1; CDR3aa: CASSYGTGYNEQFF; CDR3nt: TGTGCCAGCAGTTACGGGACAGGGTACAATGAGCAGTTCTTC